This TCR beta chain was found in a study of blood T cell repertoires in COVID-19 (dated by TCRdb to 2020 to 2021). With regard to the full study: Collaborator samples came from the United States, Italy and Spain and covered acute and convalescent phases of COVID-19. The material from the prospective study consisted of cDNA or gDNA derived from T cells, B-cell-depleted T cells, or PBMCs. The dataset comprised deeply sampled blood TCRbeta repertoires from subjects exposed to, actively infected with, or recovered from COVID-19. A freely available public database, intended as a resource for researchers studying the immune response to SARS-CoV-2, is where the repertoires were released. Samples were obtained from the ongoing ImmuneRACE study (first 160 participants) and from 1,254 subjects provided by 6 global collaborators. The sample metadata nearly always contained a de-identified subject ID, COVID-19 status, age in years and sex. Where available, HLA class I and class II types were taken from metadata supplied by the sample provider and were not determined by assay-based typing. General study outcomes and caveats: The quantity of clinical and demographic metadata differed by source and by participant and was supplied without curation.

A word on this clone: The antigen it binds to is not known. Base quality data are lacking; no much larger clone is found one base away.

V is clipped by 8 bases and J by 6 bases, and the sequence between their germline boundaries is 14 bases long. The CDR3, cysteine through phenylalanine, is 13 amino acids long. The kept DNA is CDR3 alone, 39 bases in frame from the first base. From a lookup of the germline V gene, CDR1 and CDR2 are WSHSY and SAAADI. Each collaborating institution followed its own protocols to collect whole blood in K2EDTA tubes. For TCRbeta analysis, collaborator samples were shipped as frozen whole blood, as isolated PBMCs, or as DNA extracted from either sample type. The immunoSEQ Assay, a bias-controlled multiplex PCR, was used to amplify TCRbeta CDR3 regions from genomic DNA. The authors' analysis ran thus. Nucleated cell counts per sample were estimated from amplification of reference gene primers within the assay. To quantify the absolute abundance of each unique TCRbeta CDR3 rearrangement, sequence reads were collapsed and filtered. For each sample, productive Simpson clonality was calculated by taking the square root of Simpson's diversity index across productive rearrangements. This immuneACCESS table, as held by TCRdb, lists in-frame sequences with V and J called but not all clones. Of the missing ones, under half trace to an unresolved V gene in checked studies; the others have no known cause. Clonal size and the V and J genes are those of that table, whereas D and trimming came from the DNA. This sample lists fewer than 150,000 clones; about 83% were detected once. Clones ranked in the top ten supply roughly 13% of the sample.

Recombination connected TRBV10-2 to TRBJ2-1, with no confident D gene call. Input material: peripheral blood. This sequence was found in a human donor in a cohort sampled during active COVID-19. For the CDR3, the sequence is CASRSGQANEQFF. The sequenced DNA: TGCGCCAGCCGCAGTGGTCAGGCCAATGAGCAGTTCTTC.